The 7 T cell receptor beta chains below were found in one sample sequenced in a study of CD8 T cells in ankylosing spondylitis. One entry per CDR3 protein results from TCRdb running MiXCR on the 5' RACE reads. The sample includes 150,000 to 200,000 distinct CDR3 sequences, approximately 13% of them seen just once. Sequences were obtained from blood, either unsorted or a sorted T cell fraction (not recorded which). These receptors were obtained from a female donor with ankylosing spondylitis or in good health (not recorded which).

This clonotype has ten or more counts. CDR3 sequence reads: CASSTLLDSNIQYF. The CDR3 nucleotides read TGTGCCAGCAGCACCCTGTTGGACTCGAACATTCAGTACTTC. V gene TRBV7-2 combines with J gene TRBJ2-4, with D maybe TRBD2 (5 bases). The CDR3 consists of 14 residues. Germline CDR1 reads SGHTA; CDR2 reads FQGNSA. The V gene lost 5 bases and the J gene lost 7 bases, with 15 bases spanning the gap.

This clonotype was detected many times. The V call is TRBV7-8, the J call TRBJ1-3, with D perhaps TRBD1 (6 bases). V was shortened by 5 bases and J by 2 bases, with 16 bases between the two germline ends. Looked up from germline, CDR1 is SGHVS and CDR2 is FQNEAQ. This CDR3 has 16 residues. The CDR3 here is CASSARGGTTGNTIYF. CDR3 nucleotides: TGTGCCAGCAGCGCAAGGGGGGGGACGACTGGAAACACCATATATTTT.

This clonotype has ten or more counts. The chain couples TRBV7-9 to TRBJ2-7; D may correspond to TRBD1 or TRBD2 (6 bases each). V was shortened by 3 bases and J by 13 bases, with 19 bases between the two germline ends. CDR1 SEHNR and CDR2 FQNEAQ come from the germline V gene (reference sequence). The CDR3 contains 13 residues. The CDR3 DNA is TGTGCCAGCAGCTTGGGGGGCAGGGAGAAGTCCTACTTC. It codes for CASSLGGREKSYF.

This clonotype came up many times. V gene TRBV9 combines with J gene TRBJ1-2; D gene uncertain. The CDR3 is 14 residues long. Germline CDR1 and CDR2: SGDLS and YYNGEE. The V end lost 4 bases, the J end lost 8 bases, and 18 bases lay between the germline ends. CDR3 protein: CASSPYLDHNGYTF. CDR3 bases: TGTGCCAGCAGCCCATACCTGGACCATAACGGCTACACCTTC.

This clonotype was counted at least ten times. This rearrangement joins TRBV30 to TRBJ1-4; D remains ambiguous. The CDR3 extends over 12 amino acids. The germline gives CDR1 GTSNPN, CDR2 SVGIG (reference sequence). V was clipped by 0 bases and J by 9 bases, with 8 bases between them. The CDR3 spells CAWSVPRQKLFF. DNA for the CDR3: TGTGCCTGGAGTGTACCCCGTCAAAAACTGTTTTTT.

Many counts were recorded for this clonotype. The CDR3 coding sequence is TGCGCCAGCAGCTTGGCCGTAAGGGCGGTTGATCAGCCCCAGCATTTT. This gives the protein CASSLAVRAVDQPQHF. The V call is TRBV5-1, the J call TRBJ1-5; D unclear. V was shortened by 0 bases and J by 5 bases, with 15 bases between the two germline ends. The germline V gene encodes CDR1 SGHRS and CDR2 YFSETQ. The CDR3 extends over 16 amino acids. Supplemented by reference TRBV5-1 and TRBJ1-5, the full variable domain reads KAGVTQTPRYLIKTRGQQVTLSCSPISGHRSVSWYQQTPGQGLQFLFEYFSETQRNKGNFPGRFSGRQFSNSRSEMNVSTLELGDSALYLCASSLAVRAVDQPQHFGDGTRLSIL.

This clonotype was recorded many times. This chain joins TRBV29-1 and TRBJ1-1; D ambiguous. The CDR3 is 13 residues long. Trimming cost V 4 bases and J 11 bases, with 20 bases left between them. Germline CDR1 SQVTM, CDR2 ANQGSEA. The CDR3: CSVVTLMKGMAFF. The CDR3 DNA reads as TGCAGCGTTGTTACGTTGATGAAGGGAATGGCTTTCTTT.